A single sample is the source of the 5 T cell receptor beta chains below, sequenced in a study of T cell repertoires in cytomegalovirus infection. Each CDR3 protein gets one entry after TCRdb re-called the reads with MiXCR. The sample has under 350,000 distinct CDR3 sequences; more than 8% are singletons. Sequencing input: PBMCs. The receptors stem from a human donor in good health (CMV status not recorded). Some clones in this sample may be carry-over from other donors' samples.

This clonotype was found many times. The gene calls are TRBV11-3 and TRBJ2-1; 10 bases agree with TRBD1. V was clipped by 1 base and J by 0 bases; unmatched bases: 6. The germline V gene encodes CDR1 SGHNT and CDR2 YENEEA. The CDR3 is 18 amino acids. CDR3 DNA sequence: TGTGCCAGCAGCTTAGGGACGGGGACAGGGGTCTCCTACAATGAGCAGTTCTTC. This gives the protein CASSLGTGTGVSYNEQFF.

The genes are TRBV11-3 and TRBJ2-1; tentatively, D is TRBD2 (6 bases). Germline CDR1 is SGHNT and CDR2 is YENEEA. Between the trimmed V and J ends, which lost 3 bases and 4 bases, there was a span of 13 bases. The CDR3 consists of 15 residues. CDR3: CASSFELSGYNEQFF. Written as DNA, the CDR3 is TGTGCCAGCAGCTTTGAACTTAGCGGTTACAATGAGCAGTTCTTC.

The CDR3 region is CASSRFVGQMNTEAFF. The CDR3 DNA reads TGTGCCAGCAGCCGATTCGTCGGACAGATGAACACTGAAGCTTTCTTT. The V and J genes are TRBV5-4 and TRBJ1-1; perhaps TRBD1 as D (6 bases). This CDR3 has 16 amino acids. Germline V gene lookup returns CDR1 SGHNT and CDR2 YYREEE (reference sequence). The ends were cut back, 4 bases at V and 0 bases at J, with 16 bases in the middle.

This clonotype was observed a handful of times. The rearrangement joins TRBV5-5 to TRBJ2-3, with 8 bases aligning to TRBD1. The germline CDR1 and CDR2 sequences are SGHKS and YYEKEE (reference sequence). This CDR3 comprises 16 residues. V gave up 4 bases and J gave up 4 bases; unmatched junction bases: 11. Written as DNA, the CDR3 is TGTGCCAGCAGCCATAGGGACAGGCCTGTGGCAGATACGCAGTATTTT. Protein product: CASSHRDRPVADTQYF.

This clonotype has only a few counts. The genes are TRBV20-1 and TRBJ1-5, with a weak D call TRBD1 (6 bases). V lost 2 bases and J lost 5, with 7 bases in between. CDR3 size: 12 residues. CDR1 and CDR2 from the germline V gene are DFQATT and SNEGSKA (reference sequence). The CDR3 sequence is CSARRTDQPQHF. CDR3 nucleotides: TGCAGTGCTAGAAGGACAGATCAGCCCCAGCATTTT.